This T cell receptor (beta chain) is from a study of shared clonotypes between healthy human individuals (dated by TCRdb to the early 2020s). The study in broad terms: A few men and a couple of women, aged 18 to 49 years, made up the cohort. For each donor, three plates each were used for CD4 naive and CD4 memory, two plates were used for CD8 naive, and one plate was used for CD8 memory. To estimate repertoire size and how much clonotypes are shared between individuals, the study performed deep sequencing of blood TCR repertoires from about five healthy adults. To increase sequencing depth and limit assay-specific biases, different laboratories used diverse techniques to prepare libraries and sequence TCR repertoires. Between about 0.85 and 10 billion PBMCs per donor were obtained by leukapheresis. Results and caveats for the whole study, not just this receptor: Pairwise subsampling indicated that sequencing depth was expected to affect the degree of clonotype sharing among donors. About 5% of naive CD4, 3.5% of naive CD8, 2.3% of memory CD4, and around 0.42% of memory CD8 clonotypes were shared across several donors. Rarefaction of sorted-subset datasets indicated incomplete sequencing despite the large sequencing depth. Larger estimated clonotype richness was generally found for naive subsets than for memory subsets. Compared with non-shared clonotypes, clonotypes shared by all four sorted-subset donors had higher generation probabilities. Because the study included only a small number of donors, the genetic and exposure-history diversity represented was limited. Sampling was restricted to blood, and TCR repertoires in tissue are likely to differ from TCR repertoires in blood.

The donors were healthy, HIV-negative adults who had no recently reported acute infections or vaccinations. Every donor was a Caucasian adult living in Nashville, Tennessee, USA. CD4+ T cells were enriched by magnetic negative selection; naive cells were then positively selected on CD45RA, and the negative fraction formed the memory subset. Blood was obtained by leukapheresis, after which PBMCs were separated by Ficoll-Histopaque density gradient centrifugation and cryopreserved in liquid nitrogen vapor phase. Purity and quantity of every magnetically sorted T cell population were checked by analytical flow cytometry. Each sorted fraction had its genomic DNA isolated and then quantified by UV absorbance on a Nanodrop 2000c. Counted from cysteine to phenylalanine, this CDR3 has 13 amino acids. Of all the DNA, just the CDR3 is kept, 39 bases in frame from base 1. V and J lose 4 bases and 8 bases, and a span of 13 bases separates them. CDR1 and CDR2, per the germline V gene (reference sequence), are SGHKS and YYEKEE.

Using the deep immunoSEQ assay, multiplex PCR amplified TCR CDR3 regions from genomic DNA. For each cell subset, the extracted genomic DNA was distributed evenly across all wells of several immunoSEQ 96-well plates, and each plate served as one replicate. For sorted subsets, approximately 210 ng genomic DNA, equal to approximately 30,000 T cell genomes, was loaded into each replicate PCR. The purified libraries were quantified using a Qubit 3.0 fluorometer, sized with a Bioanalyzer 2100, and then quantified again using the KAPA Library Quantification kit. A separate single-read 150-cycle Illumina NextSeq 550 flow cell was used to sequence each immunoSEQ 96-well plate. The source study handled its data this way. Because only junctional sequences without quality scores were contained in the immunoSEQ output, filtering matching that applied to full-length reads could not be performed. To assign V/J genes and CDR3, sequences were annotated using PyIR, a Python wrapper for IgBLAST v1.9, with IMGT germline references. Reads were filtered out if the reads had weak V/J assignments (E-value above 1e-6), no CDR3, stop codons, out-of-frame junctions, or ambiguous translated residues. A V3J clonotype was defined by an identical inferred V gene, J gene, and CDR3 amino acid sequence. To compute the percentage overlap between repertoires, the number of shared unique clonotypes was divided by the size of the smaller repertoire. Three approaches were used to assess repertoire richness: RTK rarefaction, the Chao1 estimator, and Recon v2.1 estimates of unobserved clonotypes. Generation probabilities were computed with OLGA for all TCRbeta clonotypes obtained by the gDNA method from a handful of donors. Sourced from immuneACCESS, this table was stored by TCRdb with only in-frame sequences that have V and J called. A share of the clones is absent; for the studies checked, an unresolved V gene accounts for under half, and the remainder has no known explanation. V, J and clone size reflect that table, while D and trimming were determined from the DNA. This sample gives a few million clones in total; 85% to 95% of them show up just once. The leading ten clones occupy 0.37% of the sample.

To note about this clone: The antigen it binds to is not known. Per-base qualities were not stored, and no clone one base away is much larger.

Specimen: naive CD4+ T cells from PBMCs. The cell subset or site label on this specimen signifies: CD45RA+ positively selected. The clonotype originates from a man aged 18 to 30 in good health. Some clones in this sample may be carry-over from other donors' samples. Recombination connected TRBV5-5 to TRBJ1-5, and perhaps TRBD1 as D gene, on 6 matching bases. At the DNA level, the sequence is TGTGCCAGCAGCCCACAGGGTAGGGAGCCCCAGCATTTT. The resulting protein is CASSPQGREPQHF.